The T cell receptor beta chain described here comes from a study of cytotoxic CD8 clonotypes in ibrutinib-treated CLL. CDR3 length: 15 amino acids. CDR1 and CDR2 (germline): SGHNT, YYREEE (reference sequence). With V trimmed by 4 bases and J by 3 bases, 8 bases remained unmatched. Data came from immunoSEQ multiplex PCR; TCRdb stores just in-frame clones and leaves some out. The sample has 11,000 to 15,000 clones, 64% seen once. The material sequenced was PBMCs, taken before ibrutinib treatment. The chain uses TRBV5-4 and TRBJ2-3, with 7 bases matching TRBD2. The sequence came from a human donor with chronic lymphocytic leukemia. The CDR3 nucleotides are TGTGCCAGCAGCACCGAAGCGGGGAAAACAGATACGCAGTATTTT. This gives the protein CASSTEAGKTDTQYF.